Sequencing of this T cell receptor (beta chain) was carried out in a study of blood T cell repertoires in COVID-19. Turning to the study itself: Some COVID-19 samples were acute and others convalescent; all came from the United States, Italy and Spain. T cells, B-cell-depleted T cells, or PBMCs supplied cDNA or gDNA.

The V end was cut by 1 base, the J end by 0 bases, with 7 bases between. This CDR3 spans 15 amino acids. Germline CDR1 is SGHAT and CDR2 is FQNNGV. This clone was seen only once. Some clones are missing from TCRdb's copy, which holds only in-frame ones; the method was immunoSEQ multiplex PCR. The repertoire holds around 170,000 clones, with around 89% as singletons. The specimen sequenced was peripheral blood. The receptor was derived from a man in his sixties with acute or convalescent COVID-19. This chain joins TRBV11-2 and TRBJ1-3; D remains ambiguous. CDR3 sequence: CASSLGQFSGNTIYF. CDR3 nucleotide sequence: TGTGCCAGCAGCTTAGGGCAGTTCTCTGGAAACACCATATATTTT.